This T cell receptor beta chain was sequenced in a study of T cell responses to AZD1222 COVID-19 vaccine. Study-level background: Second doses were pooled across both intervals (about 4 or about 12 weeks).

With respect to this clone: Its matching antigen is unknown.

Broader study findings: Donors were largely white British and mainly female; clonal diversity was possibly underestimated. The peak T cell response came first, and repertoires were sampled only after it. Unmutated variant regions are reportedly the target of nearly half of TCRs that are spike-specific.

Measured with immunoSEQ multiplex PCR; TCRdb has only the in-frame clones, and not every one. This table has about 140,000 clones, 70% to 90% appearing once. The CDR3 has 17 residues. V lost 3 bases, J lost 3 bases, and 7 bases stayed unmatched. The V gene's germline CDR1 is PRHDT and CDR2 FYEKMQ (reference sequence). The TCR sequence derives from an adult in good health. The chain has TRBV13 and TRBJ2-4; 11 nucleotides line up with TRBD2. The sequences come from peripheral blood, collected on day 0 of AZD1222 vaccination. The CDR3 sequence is CASSFRLAGSDKNIQYF. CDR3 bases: TGTGCCAGCAGCTTCCGACTAGCGGGATCGGACAAAAACATTCAGTACTTC. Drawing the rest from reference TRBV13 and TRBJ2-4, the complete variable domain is AAGVIQSPRHLIKEKRETATLKCYPIPRHDTVYWYQQGPGQDPQFLISFYEKMQSDKGSIPDRFSAQQFSDYHSELNMSSLELGDSALYFCASSFRLAGSDKNIQYFGAGTRLSVL.